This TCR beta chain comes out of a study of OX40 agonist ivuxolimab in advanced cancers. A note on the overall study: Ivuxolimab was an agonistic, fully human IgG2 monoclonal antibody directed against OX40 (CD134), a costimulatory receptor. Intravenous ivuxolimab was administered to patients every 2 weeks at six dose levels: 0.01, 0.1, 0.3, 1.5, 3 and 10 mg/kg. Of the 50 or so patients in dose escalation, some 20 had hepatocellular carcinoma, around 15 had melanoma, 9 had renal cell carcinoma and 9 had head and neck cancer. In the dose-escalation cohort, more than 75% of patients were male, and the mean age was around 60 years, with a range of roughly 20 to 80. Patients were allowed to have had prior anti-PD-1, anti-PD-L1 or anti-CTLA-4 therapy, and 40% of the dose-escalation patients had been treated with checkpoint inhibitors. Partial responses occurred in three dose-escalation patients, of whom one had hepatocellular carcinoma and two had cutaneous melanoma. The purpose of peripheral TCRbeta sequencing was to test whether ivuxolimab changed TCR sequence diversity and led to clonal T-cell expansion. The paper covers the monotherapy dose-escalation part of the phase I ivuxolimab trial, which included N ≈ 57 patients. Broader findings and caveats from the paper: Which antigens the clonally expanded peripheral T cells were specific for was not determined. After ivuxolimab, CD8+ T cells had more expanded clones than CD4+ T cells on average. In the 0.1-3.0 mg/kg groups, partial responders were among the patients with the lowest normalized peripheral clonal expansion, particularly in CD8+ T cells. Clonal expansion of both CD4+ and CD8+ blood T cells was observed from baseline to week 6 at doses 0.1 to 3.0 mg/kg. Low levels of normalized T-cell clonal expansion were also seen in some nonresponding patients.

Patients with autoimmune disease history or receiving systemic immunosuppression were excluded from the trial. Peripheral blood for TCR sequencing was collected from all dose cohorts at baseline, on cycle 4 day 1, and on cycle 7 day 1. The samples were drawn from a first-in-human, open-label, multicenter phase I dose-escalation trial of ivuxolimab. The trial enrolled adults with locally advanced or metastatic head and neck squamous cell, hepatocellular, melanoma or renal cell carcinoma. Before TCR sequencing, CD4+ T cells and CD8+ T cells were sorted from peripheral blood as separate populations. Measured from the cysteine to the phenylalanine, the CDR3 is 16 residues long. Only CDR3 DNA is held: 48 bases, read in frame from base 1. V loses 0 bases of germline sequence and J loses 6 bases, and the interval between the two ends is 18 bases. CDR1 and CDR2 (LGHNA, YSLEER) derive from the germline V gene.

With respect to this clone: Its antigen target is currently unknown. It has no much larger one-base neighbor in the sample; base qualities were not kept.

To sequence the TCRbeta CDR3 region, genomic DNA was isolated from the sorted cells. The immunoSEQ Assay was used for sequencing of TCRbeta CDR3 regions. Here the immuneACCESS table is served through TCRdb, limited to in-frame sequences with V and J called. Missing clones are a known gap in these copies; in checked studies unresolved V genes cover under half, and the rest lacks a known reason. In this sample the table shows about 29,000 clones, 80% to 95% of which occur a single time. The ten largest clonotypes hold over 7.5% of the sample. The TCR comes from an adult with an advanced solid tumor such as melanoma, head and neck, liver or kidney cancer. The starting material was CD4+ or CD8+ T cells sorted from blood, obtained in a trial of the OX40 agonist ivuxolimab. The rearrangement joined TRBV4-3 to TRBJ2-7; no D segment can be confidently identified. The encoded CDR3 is CASSQDGQLLPTEQYF. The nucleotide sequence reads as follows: TGCGCCAGCAGCCAAGATGGCCAACTTCTCCCCACCGAGCAGTACTTC.